A single sample is the source of the 22 T cell receptor beta chains below, sequenced in a study of blood T cell repertoires in COVID-19. Some clones are missing from TCRdb's copy, which holds only in-frame ones; the method was immunoSEQ multiplex PCR. The sample lists approximately 110,000 clones, nearly 90% seen once, with 8% to 8.5% in the top ten. Material for sequencing was peripheral blood. These TCRs come from a woman between 70 and 85 years old who had recovered from COVID-19.

This chain links TRBV9 with TRBJ2-2; D remains ambiguous. V was cut by 0 bases and J by 4 bases, with 7 bases left in between. CDR1 is SGDLS and CDR2 is YYNGEE in the germline V gene. The CDR3 totals 14 residues. This CDR3 reads CASSVEASTGELFF. The CDR3, as DNA: TGTGCCAGCAGCGTAGAAGCGTCCACCGGGGAGCTGTTTTTT.

CDR3 nucleotide sequence: TGTGCCAGCAGCTTAGGGGGAGGGATAGGAAACACCATATATTTT. This gives the protein CASSLGGGIGNTIYF. The rearrangement joins TRBV7-2 to TRBJ1-3; D gene ambiguous. This CDR3 is built from 15 residues. CDR1 is SGHTA and CDR2 is FQGNSA in the germline V gene. Trimming removed 1 base at V and 4 bases at J, with 11 bases between.

This chain connects TRBV11-2 to TRBJ2-1; TRBD2 aligns across 8 bases. CDR1 SGHAT and CDR2 FQNNGV come from the germline V gene. The trim removed 5 bases at V and 3 bases at J, leaving 12 bases unmatched. This CDR3 has 17 amino acids. The CDR3 DNA reads TGTGCCAGCAGCCCAGGATACGGGAGGGGCGGCTACAATGAGCAGTTCTTC. Its translation: CASSPGYGRGGYNEQFF.

The genes are TRBV6-5 and TRBJ1-5; 8 bases map to TRBD1. Per the germline V gene, CDR1 is MNHEY and CDR2 is SVGAGI. This CDR3 comprises 14 residues. The J segment lost 4 bases and the V segment lost 6 bases, leaving 5 bases of the junction unmatched. The CDR3 sequence: CASRHRQGNQPQHF. The CDR3 coding sequence is TGTGCCAGCAGGCACCGACAGGGGAATCAGCCCCAGCATTTT.

The chain has TRBV7-9 and TRBJ1-1, with a weak D call TRBD1 (6 bases). Germline CDR1 reads SEHNR; CDR2 reads FQNEAQ (reference sequence). The CDR3 covers 14 residues. Between the trimmed V and J ends, which lost 1 base and 4 bases, there was a span of 10 bases. The CDR3 protein is CASSLVLGATEAFF. In nucleotides, the CDR3 is TGTGCCAGCAGCTTAGTTCTGGGGGCCACTGAAGCTTTCTTT.

The chain uses TRBV28 and TRBJ1-2; TRBD1 might be the D (5 bases). V lost 6 bases and J lost 0, with 11 bases in between. Germline V gene sequence: CDR1 MDHEN, CDR2 SYDVKM. The CDR3 has 14 residues. The CDR3 bases are TGTGCCAGCAGCCCAGGGTCAGCTAACTATGGCTACACCTTC. Amino acids: CASSPGSANYGYTF.

In DNA, the CDR3 is TGTGCCTCCCAGGCCCGACAGGCTCAAAAAAACAATGAGCAGTTCTTC. This codes for CASQARQAQKNNEQFF. The chain combines TRBV7-9 with TRBJ2-1, with D possibly TRBD1 on 6 matching bases. Germline V CDR1 and CDR2: SEHNR, FQNEAQ (reference sequence). CDR3 length equals 16 residues. The V end lost 11 bases, the J end lost 5 bases, and 25 bases lay between the germline ends.

In its sample, this clone was seen a few times. V is TRBV5-5 and J is TRBJ2-5; tentatively, D is TRBD2 (6 bases). CDR1 and CDR2 from the germline V gene are SGHKS and YYEKEE (reference sequence). The CDR3 extends over 14 amino acids. The ends were cut back, 2 bases at V and 4 bases at J, with 12 bases in the middle. This chain's CDR3 is CASSFGWRGETQYF. The CDR3 DNA sequence: TGTGCCAGCAGCTTTGGCTGGCGGGGAGAGACCCAGTACTTC.

This clone appeared once. The sample holds other DNA sequences that translate to the same CDR3. The V gene is TRBV30, the J gene TRBJ2-3; TRBD2 matches at 8 bases. Per the germline V gene, CDR1 is GTSNPN and CDR2 is SVGIG (reference sequence). Losses at the gene ends were 3 bases for V and 5 bases for J; bases not matched to a gene: 4. The CDR3 consists of 13 residues. The CDR3, as DNA: TGTGCCTGGAGCCGGGGGGGTGGAGATACGCAGTATTTT. It yields the protein CAWSRGGGDTQYF.

This rearrangement joins TRBV4-1 to TRBJ2-2; D remains ambiguous. Trimming left V 4 bases short and J 0 bases short, with 3 bases between. The CDR3 runs 13 residues. CDR1 is MGHRA and CDR2 is YSYEKL in the germline V gene. The CDR3 region has the DNA TGCGCCAGCAGCCCAGCGAACACCGGGGAGCTGTTTTTT. Protein product: CASSPANTGELFF.

The chain recombines TRBV18 with TRBJ1-2; 11 bases agree with TRBD1. This CDR3 comprises 14 residues. The V segment lost 3 bases and the J segment 7 bases; nucleotides outside the gene matches: 4. Germline values: CDR1 KGHSH, CDR2 LQKENI. CDR3 loop: CASSPGQGGSGYTF. In nucleotides, the CDR3 is TGTGCCAGCTCACCGGGACAGGGGGGCTCTGGCTACACCTTC.

The rearrangement joins TRBV28 to TRBJ1-2; D is undetermined. V lost 6 bases and J 4 bases, leaving 6 bases between the germline ends. This CDR3 is built from 11 residues. CDR1 and CDR2 from the germline V gene are MDHEN and SYDVKM. The CDR3 bases are TGTGCCAGCAGCCGACTCTATGGCTACACCTTC. This encodes CASSRLYGYTF.

The CDR3 loop reads CASSTGTGPGTDTQYF. The CDR3 bases are TGTGCCAGCAGTACCGGGACAGGGCCCGGCACAGATACGCAGTATTTT. The chain is built from TRBV28 and TRBJ2-3; 9 bases are a match to TRBD1. V shed 5 bases, J shed 1 base, and the junction held 7 bases outside the gene matches. Germline CDR1 is MDHEN and CDR2 is SYDVKM. The CDR3 contains 16 residues.

The chain carries TRBV9 and TRBJ2-7; TRBD2 aligns across 9 bases. Germline values: CDR1 SGDLS, CDR2 YYNGEE. Trimming took 0 bases from V and 1 from J; bases not matched to a gene: 8. The CDR3 runs 17 residues. The CDR3, as DNA: TGTGCCAGCAGCGTAGCTTCGTCGACTAGCGGATCCTACGAGCAGTACTTC. It translates to CASSVASSTSGSYEQYF.

The genes are TRBV19 and TRBJ1-5, with a possible D match to TRBD1 (5 bases). CDR1 LNHDA and CDR2 SQIVND come from the germline V gene (reference sequence). V was trimmed by 10 bases and J by 4 bases, leaving 20 bases between them. The CDR3 consists of 15 residues. The CDR3 DNA sequence: TGTGCCACCTGGGAAGGGACGGGAGGAAATCAGCCCCAGCATTTT. Residues: CATWEGTGGNQPQHF.

This chain joins TRBV21-1 and TRBJ1-1; TRBD1, as called in the table, went unchecked against the DNA. TRBV21-1 is a pseudogene. This CDR3 comprises 15 residues. This chain's CDR3 is CASARVGEEGTEAFF. In DNA form, the CDR3 reads TGTGCCAGCGCCAGGGTTGGGGAAGAAGGCACTGAAGCTTTCTTT.

CDR3 nucleotides: TGTGCCAGTAGCGGACAGAAGAACACCGGGGAGCTGTTTTTT. This encodes CASSGQKNTGELFF. The rearrangement joins TRBV19 to TRBJ2-2; D is possibly TRBD1 (6 bases). Trimming removed 6 bases at V and 1 base at J, with 9 bases between. In germline, CDR1 is LNHDA, CDR2 SQIVND (reference sequence). The CDR3 totals 14 residues. The full variable domain, rest sourced from reference TRBV19 and TRBJ2-2, is DGGITQSPKYLFRKEGQNVTLSCEQNLNHDAMYWYRQDPGQGLRLIYYSQIVNDFQKGDIAEGYSVSREKKESFPLTVTSAQKNPTAFYLCASSGQKNTGELFFGEGSRLTVL.

The chain couples TRBV9 to TRBJ2-3; possibly TRBD1 for D (6 bases). The CDR3 spans 16 residues. V was trimmed by 3 bases and J by 5 bases, leaving 19 bases between them. Per germline, CDR1 SGDLS and CDR2 YYNGEE. The CDR3 region has the DNA TGTGCCAGCAGCGCGGGACCTACTAGAGGGGGAGATACGCAGTATTTT. It yields the protein CASSAGPTRGGDTQYF.

The rearrangement joins TRBV4-1 to TRBJ1-4, with D tentatively TRBD1 (5 bases). Germline V lookup: CDR1 MGHRA, CDR2 YSYEKL. The CDR3 runs 15 residues. The V gene lost 5 bases and the J gene lost 0 bases, with 10 bases spanning the gap. CDR3 sequence reads: CASSEQVATNEKLFF. As DNA, the CDR3 is TGCGCCAGCAGCGAACAGGTCGCAACTAATGAAAAACTGTTTTTT.

The chain is built from TRBV5-1 and TRBJ1-2; D remains unclear. V lost 3 bases and J lost 7, with 7 bases in between. The CDR3 has 11 residues. Germline V CDR1 and CDR2: SGHRS, YFSETQ. CDR3 in amino acids: CASSSSVGYTF. CDR3 DNA sequence: TGCGCCAGCAGCTCCTCGGTTGGCTACACCTTC. The full variable domain, in which reference TRBV5-1 and TRBJ1-2 provide the parts outside the CDR3, is KAGVTQTPRYLIKTRGQQVTLSCSPISGHRSVSWYQQTPGQGLQFLFEYFSETQRNKGNFPGRFSGRQFSNSRSEMNVSTLELGDSALYLCASSSSVGYTFGSGTRLTVV.

A note on this clone: Different DNA sequences within this sample yield the same CDR3. The chain joins TRBV12-3 or TRBV12-4 to TRBJ1-1, with D perhaps TRBD1 (6 bases). This CDR3 region has 12 residues. The V end was cut by 2 bases, the J end by 5 bases, with 6 bases between. The CDR3 coding sequence is TGTGCCAGCAGTTTAAGGGGGACTGAAGCTTTCTTT. Translating gives CASSLRGTEAFF.

With regard to this clone: One junction end does not reproduce the germline sequence, and a read error may be involved. V and J are TRBV6-6 and TRBJ1-2; D remains unclear. The CDR3 contains 14 residues. Germline CDR1 MNHNY, CDR2 SVGAGI (reference sequence). The CDR3 region is CASTYPGTNYGYTF. The CDR3 coding sequence is TGTGCCAGCACTTACCCGGGTACTAACTATGGCTACACCTTC.